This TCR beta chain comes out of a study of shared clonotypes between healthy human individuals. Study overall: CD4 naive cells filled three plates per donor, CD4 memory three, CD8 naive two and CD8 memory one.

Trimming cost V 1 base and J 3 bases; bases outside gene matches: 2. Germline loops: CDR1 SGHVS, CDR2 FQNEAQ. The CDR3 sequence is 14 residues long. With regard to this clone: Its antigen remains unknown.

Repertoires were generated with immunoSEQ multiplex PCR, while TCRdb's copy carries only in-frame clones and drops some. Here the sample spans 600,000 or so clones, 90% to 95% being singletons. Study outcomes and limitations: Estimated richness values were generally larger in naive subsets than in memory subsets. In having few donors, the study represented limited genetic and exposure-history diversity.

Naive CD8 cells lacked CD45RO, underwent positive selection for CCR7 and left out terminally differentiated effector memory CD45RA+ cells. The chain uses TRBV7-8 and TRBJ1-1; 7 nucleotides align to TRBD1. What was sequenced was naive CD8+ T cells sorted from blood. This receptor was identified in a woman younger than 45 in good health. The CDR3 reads CASSLGDSYTEAFF. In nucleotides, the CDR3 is TGTGCCAGCAGCTTAGGGGACAGCTACACTGAAGCTTTCTTT.